This record looks at one TCR beta chain sequence and its context. Its matching antigen is unknown. The sample is drawn from a study of cytomegalovirus exposure and HLA in healthy donors. As for the study in general: Around 180 million T cells yielded roughly 100 million unique TCR beta sequences, as an earlier analysis found. Study results and caveats: The study flagged approximately 180 TCR beta chains as cytomegalovirus-associated.

Everyone who donated was a healthy bone marrow donor. The PCR contained 60 Vbeta and 13 Jbeta primers. Original processing methods: Per a later analysis, the number of unique TCR beta chains was around 80 million, of which about 11 million were shared. Assay used: immunoSEQ multiplex PCR; TCRdb lists only in-frame clones, some missing. The V and J calls and clone size are taken from that table; D and trimming were inferred from the DNA. The sample lists 150,000 to 200,000 clones; 75% to 80% were seen once. This clonotype was obtained from a young woman in good health and CMV-seropositive. What was sequenced was PBMCs.

The CDR3 nucleotides are TGTGCCAGCAGCTCGGGAAGGGGGCAAAGGGGGGCCAGGTACGAGCAGTACTTC. This sequence encodes CASSSGRGQRGARYEQYF. The rearrangement joins TRBV7-9 to TRBJ2-7, with a possible D match to TRBD1 (7 bases). Germline V gives CDR1 SEHNR, CDR2 FQNEAQ (reference sequence). Trimming left V 4 bases short and J 4 bases short, with 26 bases between. The CDR3 contains 18 residues. Full variable domain (outside the CDR3, taken from reference TRBV7-9 and TRBJ2-7): DTGVSQNPRHKITKRGQNVTFRCDPISEHNRLYWYRQTLGQGPEFLTYFQNEAQLEKSRLLSDRFSAERPKGSFSTLEIQRTEQGDSAMYLCASSSGRGQRGARYEQYFGPGTRLTVT.